One sample yielded the 8 T cell receptor beta chains listed below, sequenced in a study of T-cell reconstitution after alpha-beta-depleted transplantation in children. Researchers prepared the TCRbeta library using unique molecular identifiers, the study reports. TCRdb reprocessed the PCR reads via MiXCR and lists one record per CDR3 protein. The sample holds approximately 190,000 distinct CDR3 sequences, about 6% seen once. The sample in question was PBMCs, obtained before TCRalphabeta/CD19-depleted stem cell transplant. The receptors were gathered from a girl less than two years old with combined immunodeficiency, due to receive a stem cell transplant.

This clonotype was picked up many times. The chain has TRBV28 and TRBJ2-3; TRBD2 might be the D (5 bases). The germline V gene has CDR1 MDHEN and CDR2 SYDVKM. The V and J ends lost 3 bases and 6 bases respectively, with 13 bases between them. There are 14 residues in the CDR3. CDR3 protein: CASSFRLAVDTQYF. The CDR3 DNA reads as TGTGCCAGCAGTTTTAGGCTAGCTGTGGATACGCAGTATTTT.

This clonotype showed up many times. The chain uses TRBV6-2 or TRBV6-3 and TRBJ2-4; the D call may be TRBD1 or TRBD2 (5 bases each). V dropped 6 bases and J dropped 9 bases, with 18 bases sitting between them. The CDR3 runs 14 residues. Germline V gene data show CDR1 as MNHEY and CDR2 as SVGEGT. CDR3 region: CASSGWDPRSIQYF. The CDR3 DNA sequence: TGTGCCAGCAGCGGGTGGGACCCGAGAAGCATTCAGTACTTC.

This clonotype was counted at least ten times. The rearrangement joins TRBV19 to TRBJ2-1; D ambiguous. The germline V gene encodes CDR1 LNHDA and CDR2 SQIVND (reference sequence). Trimming took 6 bases from V and 0 from J, leaving 15 bases between them. This CDR3 has 16 amino acids. CDR3 DNA: TGTGCCAGTAGATACTCCACGTTCAGCTCCTACAATGAGCAGTTCTTC. Translation gives CASRYSTFSSYNEQFF.

This clonotype appeared many times. The chain couples TRBV20-1 to TRBJ1-5; no reliable D call. The CDR3 has 14 amino acids. In germline, CDR1 is DFQATT, CDR2 SNEGSKA (reference sequence). V was cut by 5 bases and J by 3 bases, with 14 bases left in between. Here the CDR3 reads CSAGPAGPNQPQHF. CDR3 nucleotide sequence: TGCAGTGCTGGTCCGGCAGGCCCCAATCAGCCCCAGCATTTT.

In its sample, this clonotype was seen many times. This chain joins TRBV24-1 and TRBJ2-6; D is undetermined. Per the germline V gene, CDR1 is KGHDR and CDR2 is SFDVKD. V lost 12 bases and J 4 bases, leaving 3 bases between the germline ends. CDR3 length: 10 amino acids. CDR3 DNA: TGTGCCGCAGGGGCCAACGTCCTGACTTTC. Translation gives CAAGANVLTF.

Ten or more counts support this clonotype. V and J are TRBV7-2 and TRBJ2-7; D ambiguous. CDR3 length: 15 amino acids. CDR1 SGHTA and CDR2 FQGNSA come from the germline V gene. V was trimmed by 5 bases and J by 0 bases, leaving 14 bases between them. The CDR3 nucleotides are TGTGCCAGCAGCATAGGCGCCCCCTTCTCCTACGAGCAGTACTTC. It specifies CASSIGAPFSYEQYF.

This clonotype was observed many times. This chain uses TRBV29-1 with TRBJ2-7; no reliable D call. V was pared by 5 bases and J by 2 bases, with 13 bases between. The length of the CDR3 is 13 residues. Germline V lookup: CDR1 SQVTM, CDR2 ANQGSEA. CDR3 nucleotide sequence: TGCAGCGTTTCCCTAGACCGAACCTACGAGCAGTACTTC. Translation gives CSVSLDRTYEQYF.

This chain connects TRBV5-6 to TRBJ2-6; D is unresolved. Germline CDR1 and CDR2: SGHDT and YYEEEE. Trimming removed 5 bases at V and 0 bases at J, with 12 bases between. The CDR3 contains 16 residues. The CDR3 sequence is CASRPTVGSGANVLTF. In nucleotides, the CDR3 is TGTGCCAGCAGACCTACGGTGGGCTCTGGGGCCAACGTCCTGACTTTC.